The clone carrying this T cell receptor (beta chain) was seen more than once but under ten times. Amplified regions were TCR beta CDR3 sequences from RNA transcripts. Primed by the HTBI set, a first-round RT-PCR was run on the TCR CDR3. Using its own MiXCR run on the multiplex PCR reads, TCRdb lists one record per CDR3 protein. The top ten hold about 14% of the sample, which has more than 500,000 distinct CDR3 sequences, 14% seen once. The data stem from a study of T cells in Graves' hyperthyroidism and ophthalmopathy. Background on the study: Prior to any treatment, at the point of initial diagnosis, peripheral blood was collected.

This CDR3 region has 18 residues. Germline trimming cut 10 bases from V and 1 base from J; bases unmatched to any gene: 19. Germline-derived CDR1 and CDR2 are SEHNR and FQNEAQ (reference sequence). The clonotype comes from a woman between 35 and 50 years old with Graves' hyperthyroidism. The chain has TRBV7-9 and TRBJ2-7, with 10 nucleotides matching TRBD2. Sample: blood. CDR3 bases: TGTGCCACCTCCCTCGGTGGTCTAGCGGGAGTAGGGTCCTACGAGCAGTACTTC. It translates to CATSLGGLAGVGSYEQYF.